A selection of T cell receptor beta chains follows, all from one sample in a study of cytomegalovirus exposure and HLA in healthy donors. The table came from immunoSEQ multiplex PCR; TCRdb's copy has only in-frame clones and leaves some out. The data contain around 190,000 clones, about 80% of them singletons. Specimen: PBMCs. All receptors derive from a woman aged 30 to 39 in good health and CMV-seronegative. CDR3s include the opening cysteine and the closing phenylalanine or tryptophan. The D gene is left open where the match is weak. Not all rows give a size; the values are once, few, many and, for expanded clones, a class.

size	length	D	J	V	CDR3	DNA
few	16	.	TRBJ1-5	TRBV4-1	CASSQDPWGEGQPQHF	TGCGCCAGCAGCCAAGACCCTTGGGGGGAAGGACAGCCCCAGCATTTT
.	16	TRBD1	TRBJ1-6	TRBV9	CASTKGGQGYNSPLHF	TGTGCCAGCACAAAGGGGGGACAGGGGTATAATTCACCCCTCCACTTT
.	15	TRBD1	TRBJ2-3	TRBV5-4	CASSSRTGSTDTQYF	TGTGCCAGCAGCTCGAGGACAGGGAGCACAGATACGCAGTATTTT
.	16	.	TRBJ2-1	TRBV7-3	CASSVIREATYNEQFF	TGTGCCAGCAGTGTTATTAGGGAGGCTACCTACAATGAGCAGTTCTTC
.	15	.	TRBJ1-1	TRBV2	CARSFGGGRGTEAFF	TGTGCCAGGAGTTTCGGGGGGGGAAGAGGCACTGAAGCTTTCTTT
.	17	TRBD2	TRBJ2-5	TRBV5-1	CASNRGGNSGFEETQYF	TGCGCCAGTAATCGGGGGGGAAACTCTGGGTTTGAAGAGACCCAGTACTTC
.	14	.	TRBJ1-1	TRBV19	CASSIAQENTEAFF	TGTGCCAGTAGTATAGCACAGGAGAACACTGAAGCTTTCTTT
.	16	TRBD2	TRBJ2-5	TRBV5-1	CASSLRGGSISETQYF	TGCGCCAGCAGCTTGAGAGGCGGGAGCATTTCAGAGACCCAGTACTTC
.	17	TRBD1	TRBJ2-7	TRBV30	CAWSPLGDRGSDYEQYF	TGTGCCTGGAGCCCCCTGGGGGACAGGGGTTCGGACTACGAGCAGTACTTC
.	14	TRBD2	TRBJ2-7	TRBV6-5	CASSRGRAEYEQYF	TGTGCCAGCAGCCGCGGGAGGGCCGAGTACGAGCAGTACTTC
.	15	TRBD2	TRBJ2-2	TRBV7-9	CASIQVAGVAGELFF	TGTGCCAGCATCCAAGTAGCGGGAGTAGCCGGGGAGCTGTTTTTT
few	16	TRBD2	TRBJ2-1	TRBV6-4	CASSEEGGGVLREQFF	TGTGCCAGCAGTGAGGAGGGCGGGGGGGTTCTCCGGGAGCAGTTCTTC
.	15	TRBD2	TRBJ2-1	TRBV6-6	CASSYARLAGNEQFF	TGTGCCAGCAGTTATGCTCGACTAGCGGGCAATGAGCAGTTCTTC
.	13	TRBD1	TRBJ2-7	TRBV7-9	CASSEQGWYEQYF	TGTGCCAGCAGCGAACAGGGGTGGTACGAGCAGTACTTC
once	15	.	TRBJ2-5	TRBV6-1	CASSEIHGGDGTQYF	TGTGCCAGCAGTGAAATCCATGGAGGTGATGGGACCCAGTACTTC
once	15	.	TRBJ2-1	TRBV7-9	CASSSQGRAGNEQFF	TGTGCCAGCAGCTCCCAGGGGCGGGCAGGTAATGAGCAGTTCTTC
.	13	.	TRBJ1-1	TRBV6-5	CASSYSQGWRAFF	TGTGCCAGCAGTTACTCGCAGGGGTGGCGGGCTTTCTTT
.	14	TRBD2	TRBJ2-1	TRBV5-1	CASSLSGRENEQFF	TGCGCCAGCAGCTTGAGCGGGAGGGAAAATGAGCAGTTCTTC
.	15	.	TRBJ1-5	TRBV4-1	CASSQERVSNQPQHF	TGCGCCAGCAGCCAAGAACGGGTTAGCAATCAGCCCCAGCATTTT
.	16	.	TRBJ1-1	TRBV18	CASSPGTGYMNTEAFF	TGTGCCAGCTCACCAGGTACGGGATATATGAACACTGAAGCTTTCTTT